This entry concerns a single T cell receptor (beta chain). Cohort 3 donors counted as recovered after two negative PCRs, clearance, or resolved symptoms. Germline V CDR1 and CDR2: LGHNA, YSLEER. V was clipped by 3 bases and J by 3 bases; unmatched bases: 8. The CDR3 runs to 16 residues. The data were obtained in a study of blood T cell repertoires in COVID-19. Study-level background: COVID-19 samples collected from the United States, Italy and Spain covered acute and convalescent phases.

The assay was immunoSEQ multiplex PCR, and TCRdb's table has in-frame clones only and misses some. This sample has a few hundred thousand clones, with just over 85% found just once. The chain uses TRBV4-3 and TRBJ1-5; 7 bases align to TRBD1. Sequencing was performed on PBMCs or T cells enriched from blood (not recorded which). The TCR was taken from a man aged 35-49 years who had recovered from COVID-19. Here the CDR3 DNA reads TGCGCCAGCAGCCACGGACTACAGGGGATCAATCAGCCCCAGCATTTT. Translation gives CASSHGLQGINQPQHF.